Below are 25 T cell receptor beta chains sequenced from a single sample in a study of shared clonotypes between healthy human individuals. Positive CCR7 selection of CD45RO-negative cells yielded the naive CD8 cells, and terminally differentiated effector memory CD45RA+ cells were excluded. The data were produced by immunoSEQ multiplex PCR, yet TCRdb's version contains in-frame clones alone and is incomplete. The sample lists a few hundred thousand clones, around 95% occurring once. The sequenced sample was naive CD8+ T cells sorted from blood. Every receptor here comes from a woman aged 25 to 39 in good health.

The chain recombines TRBV27 with TRBJ2-1; 12 nucleotides line up with TRBD2. J lost 3 bases, V lost 5 bases, and 5 bases had no gene match. From germline, CDR1 is MNHEY and CDR2 SMNVEV (reference sequence). The CDR3 contains 16 residues. The CDR3 coding sequence is TGTGCCAGCAGTCACTGGACTAGCGGGATCTACAATGAGCAGTTCTTC. It codes for CASSHWTSGIYNEQFF.

This rearrangement joins TRBV28 to TRBJ1-5, with D possibly matching TRBD1 (5 bases). The germline V gene has CDR1 MDHEN and CDR2 SYDVKM. The CDR3 has 13 amino acids. V lost 6 bases and J lost 4, with 10 bases in between. CDR3 DNA sequence: TGTGCCAGCAGAGAACCAGGGAATCAGCCCCAGCATTTT. Protein sequence: CASREPGNQPQHF.

The chain has TRBV11-2 and TRBJ2-1, with a weak D call TRBD1 (6 bases). CDR3 size: 13 residues. The germline V gene encodes CDR1 SGHAT and CDR2 FQNNGV. With 2 bases removed from V and 8 bases from J, the gap between germline ends came to 10 bases. The chain's CDR3 is CASSLSGHYEQFF. CDR3 DNA: TGTGCCAGCAGCTTATCGGGACACTATGAGCAGTTCTTC.

The V gene is TRBV5-1, the J gene TRBJ1-2, with 8 bases identical to TRBD1. The CDR3 has 16 residues. J lost 3 bases, V lost 4 bases, and 11 bases had no gene match. Germline CDR1 SGHRS, CDR2 YFSETQ. CDR3 nucleotide sequence: TGCGCCAGCAGCGGTCTGTTGGACAGGGCGGACTATGGCTACACCTTC. Protein sequence: CASSGLLDRADYGYTF. Full variable domain (missing parts from reference TRBV5-1 and TRBJ1-2): KAGVTQTPRYLIKTRGQQVTLSCSPISGHRSVSWYQQTPGQGLQFLFEYFSETQRNKGNFPGRFSGRQFSNSRSEMNVSTLELGDSALYLCASSGLLDRADYGYTFGSGTRLTVV.

The genes are TRBV27 and TRBJ2-7; a possible D gene is TRBD2 (5 bases). This CDR3 comprises 13 residues. V was pared by 5 bases and J by 3 bases, with 11 bases between. Germline V gives CDR1 MNHEY, CDR2 SMNVEV (reference sequence). CDR3 in amino acids: CASSVGVYYEQYF. The CDR3 DNA is TGTGCCAGCAGTGTCGGGGTATACTACGAGCAGTACTTC.

This chain joins TRBV2 and TRBJ2-3, with 9 bases that match TRBD1. Trimming at V came to 6 bases and at J to 2 bases, leaving 6 bases not matched to a gene. CDR3 length equals 15 residues. Per germline, CDR1 SNHLY and CDR2 FYNNEI. The CDR3 here is CASRSGTGTTDTQYF. The DNA for the CDR3 is TGTGCCAGCAGGTCCGGGACAGGGACCACAGATACGCAGTATTTT.

This chain connects TRBV10-3 to TRBJ1-1, with 10 bases fitting TRBD1. Germline V gene lookup returns CDR1 ENHRY and CDR2 SYGVKD. The CDR3 runs 17 residues. The V and J ends lost 2 bases and 0 bases, in that order; junction bases with no gene match: 6. The CDR3 sequence is CAISERGQGEVNTEAFF. CDR3 bases: TGTGCCATCAGTGAGAGAGGACAGGGGGAGGTGAACACTGAAGCTTTCTTT.

This clone showed up just once. The chain employs TRBV14 and TRBJ2-1; 8 bases match TRBD2. Trimming removed 0 bases from V and 4 bases from J; junction bases left unmatched: 14. This CDR3 is 19 amino acids long. The germline gives CDR1 SGHDN, CDR2 FVKESK. The CDR3 reads CASSQDRRVGAGDYNEQFF. The CDR3 bases are TGTGCCAGCAGCCAAGATAGGAGGGTAGGAGCGGGAGATTACAATGAGCAGTTCTTC.

V is TRBV6-5 and J is TRBJ1-5, with D unresolved. The CDR3 consists of 15 residues. V dropped 4 bases and J dropped 0 bases, with 10 bases sitting between them. From germline, CDR1 is MNHEY and CDR2 SVGAGI. The CDR3 loop is CASSSDPHSNQPQHF. The CDR3 region has the DNA TGTGCCAGCAGTTCCGACCCTCATAGCAATCAGCCCCAGCATTTT.

The chain is built from TRBV28 and TRBJ2-6; D perhaps matches TRBD1 (6 bases). This CDR3 is built from 20 residues. From germline, CDR1 is MDHEN and CDR2 SYDVKM. The ends were cut back, 6 bases at V and 3 bases at J, with 27 bases in the middle. This CDR3 is CASREEGPQGSLRGANVLTF. CDR3 bases: TGTGCCAGCAGGGAGGAAGGCCCACAGGGTTCGCTTCGTGGGGCCAACGTCCTGACTTTC.

This chain uses TRBV27 with TRBJ1-1, with a possible D match to TRBD1 (6 bases). Trimming pared 7 bases from V and 8 bases from J, leaving 14 bases between. The CDR3 covers 12 residues. Germline V gives CDR1 MNHEY, CDR2 SMNVEV (reference sequence). The CDR3 DNA follows: TGTGCCAGCATGACAGGCCTAGGGGAAGCTTTCTTT. This codes for CASMTGLGEAFF.

The chain combines TRBV13 with TRBJ1-3; no clear D. The CDR3 spans 14 residues. Trimming left V 6 bases short and J 2 bases short, with 11 bases between. Germline lookup yields CDR1 PRHDT and CDR2 FYEKMQ (reference sequence). CDR3 DNA sequence: TGTGCCAGCAGTGGGGTTTGGGCTGGAAACACCATATATTTT. Translated, it gives CASSGVWAGNTIYF.

The V and J genes are TRBV4-1 and TRBJ1-2; no clear D gene. Germline V gives CDR1 MGHRA, CDR2 YSYEKL. The CDR3 is made up of 13 amino acids. The V and J ends lost 1 base and 4 bases respectively, with 7 bases between them. CDR3 region: CASSQGSFYGYTF. DNA for the CDR3: TGCGCCAGCAGCCAAGGGTCGTTCTATGGCTACACCTTC.

This chain uses TRBV19 with TRBJ2-2; 12 bases are a match to TRBD1. There are 15 residues in the CDR3. Unmatched junction bases numbered 9, after V lost 8 bases and J lost 8 bases. Germline-derived CDR1 and CDR2 are LNHDA and SQIVND (reference sequence). The CDR3 spells CASSPGQGAPGELFF. As DNA, the CDR3 is TGTGCCAGTTCCCCGGGACAGGGGGCGCCAGGGGAGCTGTTTTTT.

The chain uses TRBV28 and TRBJ2-1; 7 nucleotides line up with TRBD1. The CDR3 is made up of 15 amino acids. From germline, CDR1 is MDHEN and CDR2 SYDVKM. The trim removed 6 bases at V and 0 bases at J, leaving 5 bases unmatched. The CDR3 is CASRGQPSSYNEQFF. The CDR3 DNA sequence: TGTGCCAGCAGGGGACAGCCGAGCTCCTACAATGAGCAGTTCTTC.

This clone came up once. This chain joins TRBV6-5 and TRBJ2-5, with 8 bases fitting TRBD1. The V and J ends lost 6 bases and 0 bases, in that order; junction bases with no gene match: 3. Germline V CDR1 and CDR2: MNHEY, SVGAGI. CDR3 length equals 14 residues. CDR3 residues: CASRRQGYQETQYF. The CDR3 DNA reads TGTGCCAGCAGAAGACAGGGGTACCAAGAGACCCAGTACTTC.

The CDR3 DNA reads TGTGCCAGCGGGTACAGGGGACCTGAAGCTTTCTTT. Amino acids: CASGYRGPEAFF. The J gene is TRBJ1-1, the V gene TRBV27; 7 positions agree with TRBD1. Germline V CDR1 and CDR2: MNHEY, SMNVEV (reference sequence). The CDR3 consists of 12 residues. The trim removed 8 bases at V and 6 bases at J, leaving 6 bases unmatched.

The chain recombines TRBV29-1 with TRBJ2-2; 7 nucleotides agree with TRBD2. This CDR3 has 12 amino acids. Per germline, CDR1 SQVTM and CDR2 ANQGSEA. With V trimmed by 5 bases and J by 4 bases, 1 base remained unmatched. CDR3 protein: CSVTSATGELFF. The CDR3 region has the DNA TGCAGCGTTACTAGCGCCACCGGGGAGCTGTTTTTT.

The chain joins TRBV11-2 to TRBJ2-5; 8 bases map to TRBD1. The J call is in doubt because the DNA end fits TRBJ2-7 better. The CDR3 totals 16 residues. Germline V gene lookup returns CDR1 SGHAT and CDR2 FQNNGV. The CDR3 loop reads CASSLALAGGRYEQYF. DNA of the CDR3: TGTGCCAGCAGCTTAGCCCTGGCAGGGGGCCGGTACGAGCAGTACTTC.

The chain links TRBV5-6 to TRBJ2-5, with unresolved D. The J call may be incorrect, as the DNA end agrees better with TRBJ2-7. The CDR3 extends over 14 amino acids. The V gene's germline CDR1 is SGHDT and CDR2 YYEEEE. In DNA, the CDR3 is TGTGCCAGCAGCTTGGCCCAGAGCTCCTACGAGCAGTACTTC. It yields the protein CASSLAQSSYEQYF.

This sequence joins TRBV5-1 and TRBJ2-5; possibly TRBD1 for D (6 bases). The DNA end favors TRBJ2-7, so the J call may be wrong. The CDR3 loop spans 12 amino acids. CDR1 is SGHRS and CDR2 is YFSETQ in the germline V gene. CDR3 protein: CASSTGLYEQYF. CDR3 sequence (DNA): TGCGCCAGCAGCACAGGGTTATACGAGCAGTACTTC.

The chain employs TRBV2 and TRBJ2-1; 7 positions agree with TRBD2. The V segment lost 5 bases and the J segment 0 bases; nucleotides outside the gene matches: 10. Germline loops: CDR1 SNHLY, CDR2 FYNNEI. This CDR3 is 17 amino acids long. The CDR3 bases are TGTGCCAGCAGTCCAGGGTGGGGGGGAAGCTCCTACAATGAGCAGTTCTTC. Its protein is CASSPGWGGSSYNEQFF.

The J gene is TRBJ1-2, the V gene TRBV9; D gene ambiguous. This CDR3 spans 12 amino acids. Between the trimmed V and J ends, which lost 0 bases and 6 bases, there was a span of 6 bases. The germline CDR1 and CDR2 sequences are SGDLS and YYNGEE. DNA of the CDR3: TGTGCCAGCAGCGTAGGGCCCCATGGCTACACCTTC. Protein product: CASSVGPHGYTF.

The chain is built from TRBV21-1 and TRBJ2-1; TRBD2, as called in the table, went unchecked against the DNA. TRBV21-1 is flagged as a pseudogene. The CDR3 has 11 amino acids. The DNA for the CDR3 is TGTGCCAGCAGCAAATTAGTAGAGCAGTTCTTC. This encodes CASSKLVEQFF.

This clone occurred once. The chain combines TRBV5-1 with TRBJ2-3; unclear D gene. The CDR3 runs 13 residues. Germline V gene sequence: CDR1 SGHRS, CDR2 YFSETQ. V dropped 1 base and J dropped 1 base, with 4 bases sitting between them. The CDR3 nucleotides read TGCGCCAGCAGCTTGACCGGCACAGATACGCAGTATTTT. Translating gives CASSLTGTDTQYF.